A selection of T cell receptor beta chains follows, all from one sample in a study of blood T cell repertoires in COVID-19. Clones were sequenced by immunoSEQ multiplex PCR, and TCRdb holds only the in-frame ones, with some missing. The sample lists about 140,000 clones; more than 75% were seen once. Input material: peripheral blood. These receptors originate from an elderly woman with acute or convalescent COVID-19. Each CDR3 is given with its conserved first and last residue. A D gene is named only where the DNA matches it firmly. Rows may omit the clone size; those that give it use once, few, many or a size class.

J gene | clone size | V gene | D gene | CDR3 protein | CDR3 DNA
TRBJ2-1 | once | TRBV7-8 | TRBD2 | CASSPAGGPGNEQFF | TGTGCCAGCAGCCCAGCGGGAGGGCCGGGCAATGAGCAGTTCTTC
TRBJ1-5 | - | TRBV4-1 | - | CASSQDQSQPQHF | TGCGCCAGCAGCCAAGATCAAAGCCAGCCCCAGCATTTT
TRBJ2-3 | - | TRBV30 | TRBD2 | CAWSPAGGPQYF | TGTGCCTGGAGTCCAGCGGGGGGACCGCAGTATTTT
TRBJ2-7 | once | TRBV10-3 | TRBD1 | CAIREWDRGSYEQYF | TGTGCCATCAGGGAGTGGGACAGGGGCTCCTACGAGCAGTACTTC
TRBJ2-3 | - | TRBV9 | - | CASSVVAASGSGPQYF | TGTGCCAGCAGCGTAGTAGCGGCCTCGGGGAGCGGTCCGCAGTATTTT
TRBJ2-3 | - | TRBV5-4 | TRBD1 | CASSSKRQGADTQYF | TGTGCCAGCAGCTCAAAAAGACAGGGGGCAGATACGCAGTATTTT
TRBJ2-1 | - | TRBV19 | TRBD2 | CASNKDSGLAGNEQFF | TGTGCCAGTAATAAAGACTCGGGACTAGCGGGTAATGAGCAGTTCTTC
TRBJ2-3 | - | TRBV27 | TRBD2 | CASSRLAGYADTQYF | TGTGCCAGCAGTCGGCTAGCGGGGTATGCAGATACGCAGTATTTT
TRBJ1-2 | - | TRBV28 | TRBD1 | CASTGTGGHYGYTF | TGTGCCAGCACCGGGACAGGGGGCCACTATGGCTACACCTTC
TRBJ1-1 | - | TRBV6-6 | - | CASSYFSGNTEAFF | TGTGCCAGCAGTTATTTTTCCGGGAACACTGAAGCTTTCTTT
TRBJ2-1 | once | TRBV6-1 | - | CASSDGGGAYNEQFF | TGTGCCAGCAGTGATGGGGGCGGTGCCTACAATGAGCAGTTCTTC
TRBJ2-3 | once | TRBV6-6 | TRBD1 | CASSIRDRVTQYF | TGTGCCAGCAGTATACGAGACAGGGTTACGCAGTATTTT
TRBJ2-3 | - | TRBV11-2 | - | CASSFGGFSTDTQYF | TGTGCCAGCAGCTTTGGGGGGTTCTCCACAGATACGCAGTATTTT
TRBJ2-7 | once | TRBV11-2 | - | CASSFEGIPSYEQYF | TGTGCCAGCAGCTTTGAGGGAATACCCTCCTACGAGCAGTACTTC
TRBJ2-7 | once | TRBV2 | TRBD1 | CASRIRGSSYEQYF | TGTGCCAGTAGAATCAGGGGGAGTTCCTACGAGCAGTACTTC
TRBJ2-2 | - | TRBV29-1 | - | CSVTPTGVGTGELFF | TGCAGCGTTACGCCCACGGGGGTAGGCACCGGGGAGCTGTTTTTT
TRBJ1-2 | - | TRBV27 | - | CASSLGMGGINYGYTF | TGTGCCAGCAGTTTAGGGATGGGGGGGATTAACTATGGCTACACCTTC